This section outlines one TCR beta chain sequence together with its context. The sample belongs to a study of blood T cell repertoires in COVID-19. This table comes from immunoSEQ multiplex PCR, and its TCRdb copy is limited to in-frame clones, with some not included. The sample has approximately 90,000 clones, 75% to 90% seen once. This CDR3 has 12 residues. The germline V and J ends were trimmed by 6 bases and 5 bases, with 11 bases remaining between them. CDR1 and CDR2 from the germline V gene are MDHEN and SYDVKM. The origin of this receptor is a man aged 55 to 70 with COVID-19, enrolled during active disease. The chain uses TRBV28 and TRBJ2-7; maybe TRBD2 (5 bases). Sequencing was done on a sample of peripheral blood. CDR3 residues: CASSRLGDEQYF. CDR3 DNA sequence: TGTGCCAGCAGCCGCCTCGGGGACGAGCAGTACTTC.